This T cell receptor (beta chain) appears in the sequencing data of a study of human T cells and chemical hapten exposure (dated by TCRdb to 2020 to 2022). Context from the whole study: For sensitization, 2% DPC in acetone was applied to an approximately 2 cm by approximately 2 cm area of upper inner arm skin. Throughout the study period of 20 to 25 weeks, patients also received therapeutic DPC doses to the scalp every week. Patch testing was performed on the upper back with Finn chambers containing 0.01% DPC, and the patch tests were scored after 6 days according to International Contact Dermatitis Research Group standards. The patient cohort, mostly female, included alopecia areata with under or over 50% scalp involvement, alopecia totalis and alopecia universalis. Libraries were combined into a pool for sequencing, and differences in TCR yield between samples came mainly from small differences in library volumes within the pool. Peripheral blood TCR repertoire changes were tracked in vivo in alopecia patients during primary and secondary sensitization to the hapten diphenylcyclopropenone (DPC). Blood was sampled from patients pre-sensitization (week 0) and at 2, 6 and about 24 weeks after DPC sensitization. Nearly 30 alopecia patients provided blood for TCR sequencing at one to four time points (pre-sensitization, 2, 6 and 24 weeks). Overall results and qualifications from the work: Repeated subsampling changed both the strength of the expansion versus patch-test correlation and the threshold at which the correlation became significant. Because every patient had alopecia, a presumed autoimmune disease, the patients' immune response might differ from that of healthy individuals. Expanded TCRs formed significantly more large CDR3 similarity clusters than pre-sensitization or healthy control sets, consistent with antigen-driven responses. The number of TCRs above 1 in 1000 frequency did not change with DPC sensitization; there was no evidence of global repertoire structure alterations. Patch test score was positively correlated with the number of PT1 expanded TCRs, with significance at thresholds 8, 16 and 32 but not at 4.

The library was built by means of RACE. Sequencing took place on a NextSeq 500. During library preparation, unique molecular identifiers were attached to individual cDNA molecules so that TCRs could be counted quantitatively and reproducibly. Both TCR alpha and TCR beta chains were sequenced from each blood RNA sample. Processing in the source paper ran as follows. Samples had a median of roughly 99,000 TCRs, with a range from roughly 20,000 to 690,600. The Decombinator software suite was used to annotate V, J and CDR3 in the TCR reads. To make PS versus PT1 abundance plots, every sample was subsampled to the same number of TCRs (28,000). TCRs were defined as expanded if absent before sensitization and observed at least eight times at the 2-week time point. TCRdb handled the public reads itself, with Q25 trimming in fastp and clone calling in MiXCR, and kept productive beta chains. Rows are unified per CDR3 protein, each entry keeping the most common DNA and genes. What appears here as the V and J calls and clone size reflects TCRdb's work, not the paper's. The sample table holds over 55,000 distinct CDR3 sequences, of which approximately 13% were seen once. Together, the top ten hold approximately 2.4% of the sample.

The time point label, as the study defines it: patch test 3, about 24 weeks after DPC sensitization. This specimen's treatment or condition label, interpreted: therapeutic diphenylcyclopropenone sensitization with weekly scalp DPC. Blood at each patch-test visit was drawn before the patch test was applied. Patients were considered eligible if aged 18 to 70, diagnosed with alopecia and deemed suitable for DPC therapy, and patients were excluded if pregnant. Unfractionated whole blood was collected in Tempus Blood RNA tubes, and total RNA was extracted from that blood. The CDR3 goes from the cysteine to the phenylalanine over 15 residues. The only DNA kept is the CDR3, 45 bases in frame from the first base. The CDR1 and CDR2 encoded by the germline V gene (reference sequence) are SGHNT and YYREEE. V drops 4 bases and J drops 4 bases, leaving 18 bases in between. Worth noting for this clonotype: Its target antigen remains unknown. No much larger clone is present one base from it, and per-base qualities are unavailable.

Rearrangement joined TRBV5-4 to TRBJ2-7; no confident D gene assignment can be made. The receptor was isolated from a young man with alopecia areata. Some clones in this sample may be carry-over from other donors' samples. The input for sequencing was whole blood, taken in connection with sensitization to the hapten diphenylcyclopropenone (DPC). This receptor has the CDR3 CASSPSSSSEYEQYF. The bases read TGTGCCAGCAGCCCCAGCAGTTCCAGCGAGTACGAGCAGTACTTC.